Below are 17 T cell receptor beta chains sequenced from a single sample in a study of T cell responses to AZD1222 COVID-19 vaccine. The table came from immunoSEQ multiplex PCR; TCRdb's copy has only in-frame clones and leaves some out. The sample consists of some 79,000 clones, about 78% of them appearing once. The input for sequencing was peripheral blood, taken 28 days after the second AZD1222 dose. These TCRs come from an adult who received the AZD1222 COVID-19 vaccine.

This chain joins TRBV10-1 and TRBJ1-1; no clear D gene. This CDR3 has 12 residues. The germline CDR1 and CDR2 sequences are WNHNN and SYGVQD (reference sequence). Between the trimmed V and J ends, which lost 8 bases and 2 bases, there was a span of 9 bases. CDR3 nucleotides: TGCGCCAGCGTTATTTTCAACACTGAAGCTTTCTTT. It codes for CASVIFNTEAFF.

Points on this clone: This specimen includes other DNA sequences encoding the same CDR3. The chain carries TRBV7-2 and TRBJ1-1; 9 bases are a match to TRBD1. The CDR3 length is 13 residues. Germline loops: CDR1 SGHTA, CDR2 FQGNSA. V was pared by 4 bases and J by 5 bases, with 2 bases of the junction left unmatched. The CDR3 region has the DNA TGTGCCAGCAGCTCAGACAGGGGGACTGAAGCTTTCTTT. Its protein product is CASSSDRGTEAFF.

This chain uses TRBV4-2 with TRBJ1-1; maybe TRBD1 (5 bases). V lost 1 base and J 4 bases, leaving 13 bases between the germline ends. Germline CDR1 reads LGHNA; CDR2 reads YNFKEQ. This CDR3 spans 15 amino acids. The CDR3 DNA sequence: TGTGCCAGCAGCCAAGCCACCGGGGCAATCACTGAAGCTTTCTTT. This sequence encodes CASSQATGAITEAFF.

The chain combines TRBV6-1 with TRBJ2-2, with TRBD2 matching 12 bases. The germline gives CDR1 MNHNS, CDR2 SASEGT. Unmatched junction bases numbered 5, after V lost 4 bases and J lost 5 bases. This CDR3 is built from 16 residues. CDR3 protein: CASSVRLAGATGELFF. Here the CDR3 DNA reads TGTGCCAGCAGTGTACGACTAGCGGGAGCAACCGGGGAGCTGTTTTTT.

The chain carries TRBV29-1 and TRBJ2-1; TRBD2 matches at 14 bases. Germline CDR1 reads SQVTM; CDR2 reads ANQGSEA. CDR3 length: 16 amino acids. With V trimmed by 3 bases and J by 6 bases, 7 bases remained unmatched. The CDR3 spells CSVERGLAGVRNEQFF. Written as DNA, the CDR3 is TGCAGCGTTGAGAGGGGACTAGCGGGAGTTCGCAATGAGCAGTTCTTC.

This clone was recorded a few times. Here the CDR3 reads CASSEDGEKLFF. The CDR3 DNA is TGTGCCAGCAGTGAGGATGGTGAAAAACTGTTTTTT. This rearrangement joins TRBV2 to TRBJ1-4; D not resolved. V lost 3 bases and J 7 bases, leaving 6 bases between the germline ends. The CDR3 has 12 amino acids. CDR1 is SNHLY, CDR2 FYNNEI, per germline.

The V and J genes are TRBV2 and TRBJ2-7, with D unclear. V lost 4 bases to trimming and J lost 0 bases, with 10 bases between them. Per the germline V gene, CDR1 is SNHLY and CDR2 is FYNNEI. This CDR3 comprises 14 residues. CDR3 DNA sequence: TGTGCCAGCAGTGCGGCTCGGGCCTCCTACGAGCAGTACTTC. This translates into CASSAARASYEQYF.

This clone was counted many times. CDR3 in DNA: TGTGCCAGCAGTGAAATGGATCGGCAGGGGGTTAACAATGAGCAGTTCTTC. This codes for CASSEMDRQGVNNEQFF. This chain joins TRBV2 and TRBJ2-1, with 7 nucleotides matching TRBD1. V dropped 2 bases and J dropped 5; count of bases not matched to a gene: 12. CDR3 length equals 17 residues. Germline loops: CDR1 SNHLY, CDR2 FYNNEI.

This clone appeared a single time. J is TRBJ2-6 and V is TRBV18; 7 bases agree with TRBD1. This CDR3 spans 19 amino acids. The germline CDR1 and CDR2 sequences are KGHSH and LQKENI. The junction had 9 bases not matched to a gene; V was cut back by 1 base and J by 0 bases. CDR3 nucleotide sequence: TGTGCCAGCTCACCACTCCAGACAGGGACCGGCTCTGGGGCCAACGTCCTGACTTTC. Protein product: CASSPLQTGTGSGANVLTF.

The chain has TRBV7-3 and TRBJ2-7; TRBD1 might be the D (7 bases). CDR1 is SGHTA and CDR2 is FQGTGA in the germline V gene. The CDR3 totals 15 residues. The V end lost 2 bases, the J end lost 6 bases, and 17 bases lay between the germline ends. CDR3: CASSLGGGANSEQYF. The CDR3 DNA follows: TGTGCCAGCAGCTTAGGAGGGGGCGCGAATTCCGAGCAGTACTTC. Using reference TRBV7-3 and TRBJ2-7 for the parts outside the CDR3, the full variable domain is GAGVSQTPSNKVTEKGKYVELRCDPISGHTALYWYRQSLGQGPEFLIYFQGTGAADDSGLPNDRFFAVRPEGSVSTLKIQRTERGDSAVYLCASSLGGGANSEQYFGPGTRLTVT.

The rearrangement links TRBV24-1 to TRBJ1-2, with 9 bases aligning to TRBD1. The CDR3 totals 14 residues. Trimming cost V 3 bases and J 7 bases; bases outside gene matches: 5. The germline gives CDR1 KGHDR, CDR2 SFDVKD. CDR3 DNA sequence: TGTGCCACCAGTGATGGGGACAGGGTGGTTGGCTACACCTTC. Residues: CATSDGDRVVGYTF.

This clone turned up a few times. The chain uses TRBV28 and TRBJ1-5; D gene uncertain. The germline V gene encodes CDR1 MDHEN and CDR2 SYDVKM. The CDR3 consists of 13 residues. V lost 1 base, J lost 3 bases, and 4 bases lay in between. The CDR3 sequence: CASSLSDNQPQHF. The CDR3 region has the DNA TGTGCCAGCAGTTTATCGGACAATCAGCCCCAGCATTTT. Based on the CDR3 plus reference TRBV28 and TRBJ1-5, the full variable domain is DVKVTQSSRYLVKRTGEKVFLECVQDMDHENMFWYRQDPGLGLRLIYFSYDVKMKEKGDIPEGYSVSREKKERFSLILESASTNQTSMYLCASSLSDNQPQHFGDGTRLSIL.

The chain has TRBV6-6 and TRBJ2-5, with 7 bases matching TRBD1. The CDR3 covers 15 residues. V was clipped by 2 bases and J by 5 bases; unmatched bases: 8. Germline CDR1 MNHNY, CDR2 SVGAGI (reference sequence). CDR3 region: CASSYQGTARETQYF. The CDR3 nucleotides read TGTGCCAGCAGTTACCAGGGGACAGCGAGGGAGACCCAGTACTTC.

This chain joins TRBV7-9 and TRBJ1-1; 7 bases match TRBD1. The V gene end was trimmed by 5 bases and the J gene end by 4 bases; junction bases not matched to a gene: 7. CDR1 and CDR2 from the germline V gene are SEHNR and FQNEAQ (reference sequence). This CDR3 comprises 14 residues. This CDR3 is CASSLTGEGTEAFF. The DNA for the CDR3 is TGTGCCAGCAGCCTAACAGGGGAAGGCACTGAAGCTTTCTTT.

The chain links TRBV6-6 to TRBJ1-2; D remains unclear. The V and J ends lost 6 bases and 7 bases respectively, with 12 bases between them. Germline V gene data show CDR1 as MNHNY and CDR2 as SVGAGI (reference sequence). The CDR3 has 12 amino acids. CDR3 loop: CASSPLFGGYTF. The CDR3, as DNA: TGTGCCAGCAGCCCTCTATTCGGTGGCTACACCTTC.

The chain is built from TRBV20-1 and TRBJ2-7; D unclear. CDR3 length: 10 residues. The germline V and J ends were trimmed by 4 bases and 5 bases, with 6 bases remaining between them. Germline V gene data show CDR1 as DFQATT and CDR2 as SNEGSKA (reference sequence). Here the CDR3 reads CSATPHEQYF. The CDR3 coding sequence is TGCAGTGCTACCCCCCACGAGCAGTACTTC.

The V call is TRBV29-1, the J call TRBJ1-2; the match to TRBD1 covers 9 bases. The CDR3 sequence is 14 residues long. J was trimmed by 8 bases and V by 7 bases; bases with no gene match: 14. Germline CDR1 reads SQVTM; CDR2 reads ANQGSEA. The CDR3, as DNA: TGCAGCGCCCCCGGGACAGGGACCTTGGGAGGCTACACCTTC. It yields the protein CSAPGTGTLGGYTF.